This T cell receptor beta chain comes out of a study of T cell responses to AZD1222 COVID-19 vaccine. Overall study findings and caveats: The breadth and depth of Spike-specific TCRs increased once two AZD1222 doses had been given. No day 14 peak samples; only post-peak repertoires were characterized. Baseline serology detected seropositivity in only 6 or 7 AZD1222 recipients. Along spike, vaccine-associated CD4 TCRs were found throughout, with dominance at 160-218 and 743-854.

A word on this clone: The antigen is undetermined.

The assay was immunoSEQ multiplex PCR, and TCRdb's table has in-frame clones only and misses some. The data show approximately 150,000 clones, about 92% seen once. Germline CDR1 is SEHNR and CDR2 is FQNEAQ (reference sequence). J was trimmed by 2 bases and V by 0 bases; bases with no gene match: 4. The CDR3 length is 16 residues. This clonotype originated in an adult in good health. The material sequenced was peripheral blood, taken on day 0 of AZD1222 vaccination. The V gene is TRBV7-9, the J gene TRBJ1-3; 7 bases match TRBD1. The CDR3 sequence: CASSLARDSTGNTIYF. The CDR3 bases are TGTGCCAGCAGCTTAGCCCGGGACAGCACTGGAAACACCATATATTTT.